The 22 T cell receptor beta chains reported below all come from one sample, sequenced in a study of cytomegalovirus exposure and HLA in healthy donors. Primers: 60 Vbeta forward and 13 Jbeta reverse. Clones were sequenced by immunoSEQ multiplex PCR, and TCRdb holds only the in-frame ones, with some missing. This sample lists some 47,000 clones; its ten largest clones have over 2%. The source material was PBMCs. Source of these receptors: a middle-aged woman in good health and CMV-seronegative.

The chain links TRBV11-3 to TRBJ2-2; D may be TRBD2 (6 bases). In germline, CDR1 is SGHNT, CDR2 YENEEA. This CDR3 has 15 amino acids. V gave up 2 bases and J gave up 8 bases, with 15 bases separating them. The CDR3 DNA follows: TGTGCCAGCAGCTTAACCCGGGACTTCCGGGGGGAGCTGTTTTTT. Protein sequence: CASSLTRDFRGELFF.

For the CDR3, the DNA is TGTGCCAGCAGCGCCGTCAAGACTGGGAACACTGAAGCTTTCTTT. Its translation is CASSAVKTGNTEAFF. The rearrangement links TRBV6-1 to TRBJ1-1; no reliable D call. CDR1 and CDR2 (germline): MNHNS, SASEGT. CDR3 length: 15 residues. V was trimmed by 6 bases and J by 1 base, leaving 15 bases between them.

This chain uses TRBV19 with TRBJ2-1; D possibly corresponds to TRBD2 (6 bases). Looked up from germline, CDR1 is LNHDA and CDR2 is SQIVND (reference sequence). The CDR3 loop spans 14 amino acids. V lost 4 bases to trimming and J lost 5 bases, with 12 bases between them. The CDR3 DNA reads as TGTGCCAGTAGTAGCGGGATCTCTAACAATGAGCAGTTCTTC. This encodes CASSSGISNNEQFF.

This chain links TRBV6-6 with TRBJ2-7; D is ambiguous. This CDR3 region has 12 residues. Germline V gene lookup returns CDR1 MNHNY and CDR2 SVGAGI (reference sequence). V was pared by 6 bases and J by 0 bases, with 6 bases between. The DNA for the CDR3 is TGTGCCAGCAGCCTTAGCTCCTACGAGCAGTACTTC. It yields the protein CASSLSSYEQYF.

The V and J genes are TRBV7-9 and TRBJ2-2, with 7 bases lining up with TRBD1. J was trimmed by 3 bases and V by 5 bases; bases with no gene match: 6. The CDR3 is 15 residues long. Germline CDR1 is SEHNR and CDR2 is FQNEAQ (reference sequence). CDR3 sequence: CASSPSTGYTGELFF. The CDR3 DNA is TGTGCCAGCAGCCCTTCGACAGGGTACACCGGGGAGCTGTTTTTT.

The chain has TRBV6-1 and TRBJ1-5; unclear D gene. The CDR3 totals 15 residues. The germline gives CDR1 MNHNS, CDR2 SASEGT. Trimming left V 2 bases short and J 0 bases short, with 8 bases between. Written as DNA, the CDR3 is TGTGCCAGCAGTGAACCCGGGATTAGCAATCAGCCCCAGCATTTT. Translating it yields CASSEPGISNQPQHF.

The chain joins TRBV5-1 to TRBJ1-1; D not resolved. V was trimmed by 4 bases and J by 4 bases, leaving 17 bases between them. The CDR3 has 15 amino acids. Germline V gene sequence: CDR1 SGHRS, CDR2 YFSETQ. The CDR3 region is CASSPLGNAGTEAFF. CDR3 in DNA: TGCGCCAGCAGCCCCCTGGGGAACGCGGGCACTGAAGCTTTCTTT.

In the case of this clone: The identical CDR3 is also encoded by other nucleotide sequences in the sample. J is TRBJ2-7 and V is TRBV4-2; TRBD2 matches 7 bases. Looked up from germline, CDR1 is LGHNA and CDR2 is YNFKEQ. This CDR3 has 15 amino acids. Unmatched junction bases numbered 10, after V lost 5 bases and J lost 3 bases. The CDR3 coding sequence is TGTGCCAGCAGCGATCCAGCGGCTAGCGGCTACGAGCAGTACTTC. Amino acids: CASSDPAASGYEQYF.

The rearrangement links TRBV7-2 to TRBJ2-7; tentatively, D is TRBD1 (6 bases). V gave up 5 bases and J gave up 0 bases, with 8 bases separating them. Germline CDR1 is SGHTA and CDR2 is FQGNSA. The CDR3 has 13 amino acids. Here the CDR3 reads CASSRDNSYEQYF. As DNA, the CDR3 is TGTGCCAGCAGCCGGGACAACTCCTACGAGCAGTACTTC.

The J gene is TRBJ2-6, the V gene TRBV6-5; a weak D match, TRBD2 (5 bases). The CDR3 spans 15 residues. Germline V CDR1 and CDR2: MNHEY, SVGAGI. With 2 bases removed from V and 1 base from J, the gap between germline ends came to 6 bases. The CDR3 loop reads CASSYDYSGANVLTF. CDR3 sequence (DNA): TGTGCCAGCAGTTACGACTATTCTGGGGCCAACGTCCTGACTTTC.

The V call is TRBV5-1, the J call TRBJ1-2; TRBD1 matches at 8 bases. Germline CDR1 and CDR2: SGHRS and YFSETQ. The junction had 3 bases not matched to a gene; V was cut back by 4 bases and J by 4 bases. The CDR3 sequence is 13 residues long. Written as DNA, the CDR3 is TGCGCCAGCAGCCATGGACAGGGCTATGGCTACACCTTC. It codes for CASSHGQGYGYTF.

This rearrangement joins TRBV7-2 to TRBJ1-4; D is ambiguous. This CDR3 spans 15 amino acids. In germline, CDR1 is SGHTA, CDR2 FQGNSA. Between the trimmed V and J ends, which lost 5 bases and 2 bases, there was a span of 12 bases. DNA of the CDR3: TGTGCCAGCAGCCCCGCGGGAGGTACTAATGAAAAACTGTTTTTT. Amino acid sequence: CASSPAGGTNEKLFF.

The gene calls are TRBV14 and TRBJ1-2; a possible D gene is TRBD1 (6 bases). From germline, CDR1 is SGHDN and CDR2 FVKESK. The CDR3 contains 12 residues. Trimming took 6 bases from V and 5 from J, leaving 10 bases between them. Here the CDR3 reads CASRRGGYGYTF. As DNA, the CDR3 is TGTGCCAGCAGACGAGGGGGTTATGGCTACACCTTC.

CDR3 region: CASSHPGGYGAGNTEAFF. CDR3 nucleotides: TGCGCCAGCAGCCATCCAGGGGGATACGGGGCAGGGAACACTGAAGCTTTCTTT. The J gene is TRBJ1-1, the V gene TRBV4-1, with 7 bases fitting TRBD1. The CDR3 length is 18 residues. V gave up 3 bases and J gave up 1 base; unmatched junction bases: 14. In germline, CDR1 is MGHRA, CDR2 YSYEKL.

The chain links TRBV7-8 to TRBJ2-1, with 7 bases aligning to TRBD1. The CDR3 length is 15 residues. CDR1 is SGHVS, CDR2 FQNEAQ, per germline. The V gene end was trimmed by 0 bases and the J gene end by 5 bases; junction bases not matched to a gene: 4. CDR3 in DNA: TGTGCCAGCAGCTTAGCGACAGGGCGCGACAATGAGCAGTTCTTC. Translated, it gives CASSLATGRDNEQFF. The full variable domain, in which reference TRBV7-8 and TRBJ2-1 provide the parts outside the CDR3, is GAGVSQSPRYKVAKRGQDVALRCDPISGHVSLFWYQQALGQGPEFLTYFQNEAQLDKSGLPSDRFFAERPEGSVSTLKIQRTQQEDSAVYLCASSLATGRDNEQFFGPGTRLTVL.

The CDR3, as DNA: TGTGCCAGCTCACCTCTGGGGGGGAGCTCCTACGAGCAGTACTTC. This codes for CASSPLGGSSYEQYF. The rearrangement links TRBV18 to TRBJ2-7; 7 bases align to TRBD2. Per the germline V gene, CDR1 is KGHSH and CDR2 is LQKENI. This CDR3 contains 15 residues. With V trimmed by 3 bases and J by 0 bases, 5 bases remained unmatched. The full variable domain, completed using reference TRBV18 and TRBJ2-7, is NAGVMQNPRHLVRRRGQEARLRCSPMKGHSHVYWYRQLPEEGLKFMVYLQKENIIDESGMPKERFSAEFPKEGPSILRIQQVVRGDSAAYFCASSPLGGSSYEQYFGPGTRLTVT.

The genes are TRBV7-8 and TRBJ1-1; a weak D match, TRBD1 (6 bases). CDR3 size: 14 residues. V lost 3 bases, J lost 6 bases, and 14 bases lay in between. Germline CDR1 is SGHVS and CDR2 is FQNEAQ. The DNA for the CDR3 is TGTGCCAGCAGCTTCCTCAGGGGAGTCTCTGAAGCTTTCTTT. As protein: CASSFLRGVSEAFF.

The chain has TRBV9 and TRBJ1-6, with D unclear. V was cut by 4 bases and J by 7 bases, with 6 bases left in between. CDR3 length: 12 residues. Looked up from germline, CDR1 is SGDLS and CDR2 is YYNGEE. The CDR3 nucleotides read TGTGCCAGCAGCCGGTGGAATTCACCCCTCCACTTT. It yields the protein CASSRWNSPLHF.

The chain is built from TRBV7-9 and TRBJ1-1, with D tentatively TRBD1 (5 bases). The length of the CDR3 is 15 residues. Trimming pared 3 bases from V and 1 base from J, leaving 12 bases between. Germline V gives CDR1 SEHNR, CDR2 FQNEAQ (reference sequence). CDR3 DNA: TGTGCCAGCAGCTTTTTAACCGGGGGGAACACTGAAGCTTTCTTT. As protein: CASSFLTGGNTEAFF.

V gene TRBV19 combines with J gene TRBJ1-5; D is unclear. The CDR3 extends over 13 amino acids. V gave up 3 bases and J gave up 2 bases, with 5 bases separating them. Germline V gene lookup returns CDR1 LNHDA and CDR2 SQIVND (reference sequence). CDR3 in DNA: TGTGCCAGTAGTATGCGGGGCAATCAGCCCCAGCATTTT. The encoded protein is CASSMRGNQPQHF.

The CDR3 here is CASSPQGQGEQYF. As DNA, the CDR3 is TGTGCCAGCTCACCACAAGGGCAGGGCGAGCAGTACTTC. This sequence joins TRBV18 and TRBJ2-7; tentatively, D is TRBD1 (5 bases). The CDR3 is 13 amino acids. Germline assignment: CDR1 KGHSH and CDR2 LQKENI. The V gene lost 1 base and the J gene lost 6 bases, with 10 bases spanning the gap.

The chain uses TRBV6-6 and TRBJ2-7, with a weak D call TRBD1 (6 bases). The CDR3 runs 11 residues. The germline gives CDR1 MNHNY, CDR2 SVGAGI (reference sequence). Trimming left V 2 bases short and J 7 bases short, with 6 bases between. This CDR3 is CASSYQGEQYF. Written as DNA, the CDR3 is TGTGCCAGCAGTTACCAGGGGGAGCAGTACTTC.